This T cell receptor (beta chain) appears in the sequencing data of a study of blood T cells in healthy people across ages. The CDR3 length is 14 residues. The J segment lost 4 bases and the V segment lost 3 bases, leaving 5 bases of the junction unmatched. Germline V CDR1 and CDR2: SGDLS, YYNGEE. Only a few counts were recorded for this clonotype. No antigen is known for it. Extraction yielded at least 5 micrograms of total RNA per sample. It was with a sample-barcoded 5' primer and a J-beta primer mix that a second PCR of about 6 to 11 cycles was run. TCRdb independently ran MiXCR on the 5' RACE reads; one entry per CDR3 protein. The table lists about 1,500,000 distinct CDR3 sequences, about 40% of them singletons. General observations from the study: In older individuals, TCR beta diversity per million T cells was lower, falling roughly linearly with age.

The rearrangement joins TRBV9 to TRBJ2-3; 7 bases fit TRBD2. The sequenced sample was blood. This TCR was sampled from a woman younger than 35 in good health. CDR3 sequence reads: CASSAGLGPDTQYF. CDR3 DNA: TGTGCCAGCAGCGCCGGACTAGGTCCAGATACGCAGTATTTT.